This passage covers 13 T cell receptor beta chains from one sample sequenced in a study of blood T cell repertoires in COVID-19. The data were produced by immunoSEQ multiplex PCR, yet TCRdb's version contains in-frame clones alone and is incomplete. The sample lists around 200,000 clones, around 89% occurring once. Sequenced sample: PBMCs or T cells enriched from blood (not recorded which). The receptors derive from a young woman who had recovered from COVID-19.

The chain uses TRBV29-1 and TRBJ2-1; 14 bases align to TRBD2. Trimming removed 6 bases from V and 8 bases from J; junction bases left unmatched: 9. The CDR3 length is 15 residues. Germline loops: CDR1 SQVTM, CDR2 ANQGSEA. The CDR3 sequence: CSVGLAGARWDEQFF. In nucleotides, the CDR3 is TGCAGCGTGGGACTAGCGGGAGCTCGGTGGGATGAGCAGTTCTTC.

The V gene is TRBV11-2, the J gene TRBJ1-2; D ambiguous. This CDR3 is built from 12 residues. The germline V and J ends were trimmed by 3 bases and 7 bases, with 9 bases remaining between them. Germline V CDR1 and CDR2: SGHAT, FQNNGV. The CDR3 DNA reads TGTGCCAGCAGCTTGGTGGGCACTGGCTACACCTTC. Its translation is CASSLVGTGYTF.

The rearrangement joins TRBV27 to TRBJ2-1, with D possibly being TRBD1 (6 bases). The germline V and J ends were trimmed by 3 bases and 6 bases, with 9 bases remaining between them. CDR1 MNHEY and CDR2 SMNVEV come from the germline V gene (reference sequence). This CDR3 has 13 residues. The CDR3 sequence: CASSFARGNEQFF. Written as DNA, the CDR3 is TGTGCCAGCAGTTTTGCCAGGGGCAATGAGCAGTTCTTC.

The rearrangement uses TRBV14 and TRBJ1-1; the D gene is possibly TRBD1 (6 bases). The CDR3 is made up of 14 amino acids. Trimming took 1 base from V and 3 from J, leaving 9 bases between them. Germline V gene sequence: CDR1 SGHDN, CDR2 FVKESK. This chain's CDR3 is CASSQVRGYTEAFF. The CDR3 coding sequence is TGTGCCAGCAGCCAAGTCAGGGGCTACACTGAAGCTTTCTTT.

CDR3 coding DNA: TGTGCCAGCAGCCAGGGGGCCAGATACCAAGAGACCCAGTACTTC. Translation gives CASSQGARYQETQYF. The chain uses TRBV5-8 and TRBJ2-5; the match to TRBD1 covers 8 bases. CDR1 and CDR2 (germline): SGHTS, YDEGEE. The CDR3 runs 15 residues. V lost 4 bases to trimming and J lost 0 bases; unmatched junction nucleotides: 5.

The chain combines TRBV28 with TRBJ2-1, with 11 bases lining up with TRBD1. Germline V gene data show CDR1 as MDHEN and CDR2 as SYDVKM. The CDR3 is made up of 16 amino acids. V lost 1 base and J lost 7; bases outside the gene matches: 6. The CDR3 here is CASSLYSGQGANEQFF. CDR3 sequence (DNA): TGTGCCAGCAGTTTATACTCTGGACAGGGGGCAAATGAGCAGTTCTTC.

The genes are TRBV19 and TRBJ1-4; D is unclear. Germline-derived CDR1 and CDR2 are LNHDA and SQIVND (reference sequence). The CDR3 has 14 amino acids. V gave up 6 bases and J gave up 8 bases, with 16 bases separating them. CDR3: CASSRRTGGEKLFF. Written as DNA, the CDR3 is TGTGCCAGTAGCCGGCGGACGGGAGGGGAAAAACTGTTTTTT.

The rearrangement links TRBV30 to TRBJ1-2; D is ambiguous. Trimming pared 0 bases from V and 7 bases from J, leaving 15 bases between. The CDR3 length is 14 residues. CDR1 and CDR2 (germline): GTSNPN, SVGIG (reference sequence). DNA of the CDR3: TGTGCCTGGAGTGTACCCCTTCCCGCGAGTGGCTACACCTTC. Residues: CAWSVPLPASGYTF.

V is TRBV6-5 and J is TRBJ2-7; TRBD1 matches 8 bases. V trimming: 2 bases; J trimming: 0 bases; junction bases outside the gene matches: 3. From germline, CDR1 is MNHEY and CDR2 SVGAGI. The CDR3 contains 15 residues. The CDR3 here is CASSYAGGVSYEQYF. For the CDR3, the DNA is TGTGCCAGCAGTTACGCAGGGGGCGTCTCCTACGAGCAGTACTTC.

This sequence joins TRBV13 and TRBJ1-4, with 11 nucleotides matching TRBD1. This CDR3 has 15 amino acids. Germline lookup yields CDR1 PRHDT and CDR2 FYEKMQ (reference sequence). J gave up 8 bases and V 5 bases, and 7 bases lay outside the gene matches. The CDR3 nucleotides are TGTGCCAGCAGCCGGACAGGGGGCGCGTCGGAAAAACTGTTTTTT. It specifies CASSRTGGASEKLFF. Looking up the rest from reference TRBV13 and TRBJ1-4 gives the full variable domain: AAGVIQSPRHLIKEKRETATLKCYPIPRHDTVYWYQQGPGQDPQFLISFYEKMQSDKGSIPDRFSAQQFSDYHSELNMSSLELGDSALYFCASSRTGGASEKLFFGSGTQLSVL.

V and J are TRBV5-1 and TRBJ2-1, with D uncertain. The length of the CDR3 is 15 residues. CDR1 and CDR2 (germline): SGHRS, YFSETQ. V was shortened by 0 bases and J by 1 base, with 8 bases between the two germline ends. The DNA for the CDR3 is TGCGCCAGCAGCTTGGCCGTAGCTTCCTACAATGAGCAGTTCTTC. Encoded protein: CASSLAVASYNEQFF.

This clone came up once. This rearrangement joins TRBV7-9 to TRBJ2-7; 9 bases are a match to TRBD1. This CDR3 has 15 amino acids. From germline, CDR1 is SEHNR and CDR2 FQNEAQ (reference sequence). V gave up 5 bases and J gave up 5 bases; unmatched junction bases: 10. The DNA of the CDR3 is TGTGCCAGCAGCGCCCGGACAGGGGTTAGTGACGAGCAGTACTTC. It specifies CASSARTGVSDEQYF.

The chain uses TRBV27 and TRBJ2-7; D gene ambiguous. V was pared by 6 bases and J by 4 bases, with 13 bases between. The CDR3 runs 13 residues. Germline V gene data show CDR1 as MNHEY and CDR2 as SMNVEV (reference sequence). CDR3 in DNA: TGTGCCAGCAGCCCGGGTGCATGGTACGAGCAGTACTTC. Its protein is CASSPGAWYEQYF.